These 30 T cell receptor beta chains originate from one sample sequenced in a study of human T cells and chemical hapten exposure. TCRdb ran MiXCR on the RACE reads and lists one entry per CDR3 protein. The sample consists of a few hundred thousand distinct CDR3 sequences, approximately 5% of them appearing once. Regarding time point: pre-sensitization, week 0. Treatment specified: therapeutic diphenylcyclopropenone sensitization with weekly scalp DPC. The sample consisted of whole blood, taken in connection with sensitization to the hapten diphenylcyclopropenone (DPC). These receptors all stem from a woman aged 18-35 years with alopecia areata. Some clones in this sample may be carry-over from other donors' samples.

This clonotype has ten or more counts. This chain joins TRBV6-5 and TRBJ2-2; D might be TRBD1 or TRBD2, each matching 5 bases. Germline V gene lookup returns CDR1 MNHEY and CDR2 SVGAGI. V was trimmed by 8 bases and J by 1 base, leaving 11 bases between them. CDR3 size: 14 residues. The CDR3, as DNA: TGTGCCAGCGCCCGGGACCTGAACACCGGGGAGCTGTTTTTT. Its protein is CASARDLNTGELFF.

This clonotype was detected many times. The rearrangement links TRBV14 to TRBJ1-5; D possibly corresponds to TRBD1 (6 bases). V dropped 0 bases and J dropped 4 bases, with 22 bases sitting between them. The germline V gene has CDR1 SGHDN and CDR2 FVKESK. This CDR3 comprises 19 residues. CDR3 sequence: CASSQDLLGRRTENQPQHF. The CDR3, as DNA: TGTGCCAGCAGCCAAGACCTACTAGGGCGCCGGACAGAGAATCAGCCCCAGCATTTT.

In its sample, this clonotype was seen a few times. This sequence joins TRBV5-1 and TRBJ2-1; 8 bases align to TRBD1. This CDR3 contains 13 residues. The V gene end was trimmed by 4 bases and the J gene end by 10 bases; junction bases not matched to a gene: 7. Germline-derived CDR1 and CDR2 are SGHRS and YFSETQ. The chain's CDR3 is CASSPGQGREQFF. Written as DNA, the CDR3 is TGCGCCAGCAGCCCCGGACAGGGACGAGAGCAGTTCTTC.

This clonotype was recorded a few times. CDR3 region: CASRSQGTSTYWTQYF. Written as DNA, the CDR3 is TGTGCCAGCAGGTCACAGGGTACTTCCACTTATTGGACCCAGTACTTC. The chain recombines TRBV6-5 with TRBJ2-5; the D gene is possibly TRBD1 (6 bases). Trimming removed 6 bases from V and 7 bases from J, with 24 bases in between. Germline V gene sequence: CDR1 MNHEY, CDR2 SVGAGI. CDR3 size: 16 residues.

This clonotype was seen a few times. This chain joins TRBV12-3 or TRBV12-4 and TRBJ1-4; D ambiguous. The CDR3 covers 14 residues. The ends were cut back, 3 bases at V and 8 bases at J, with 13 bases in the middle. CDR3 coding DNA: TGTGCCAGCAGTTTCGGACGGTTCGGAGAAAAACTGTTTTTT. This encodes CASSFGRFGEKLFF.

This clonotype came up many times. The gene calls are TRBV7-3 and TRBJ2-3; the match to TRBD1 covers 8 bases. This CDR3 has 14 residues. Germline V gene lookup returns CDR1 SGHTA and CDR2 FQGTGA. V lost 4 bases, J lost 6 bases, and 6 bases stayed unmatched. CDR3 region: CASSSGTGGDTQYF. The CDR3 bases are TGTGCCAGCAGCTCTGGGACAGGTGGGGATACGCAGTATTTT.

This clonotype was seen a handful of times. The gene calls are TRBV6-2 or TRBV6-3 and TRBJ2-1, with 7 bases fitting TRBD1. Germline V CDR1 and CDR2: MNHEY, SVGEGT. Trimming cost V 2 bases and J 7 bases; bases outside gene matches: 11. This CDR3 comprises 16 residues. The CDR3 DNA is TGTGCCAGCAGTTACCCCGGGACAGTTCCGGGTAATGAGCAGTTCTTC. It is translated as CASSYPGTVPGNEQFF.

This clonotype was counted ten times or more. The chain recombines TRBV2 with TRBJ1-3; 8 nucleotides align to TRBD1. The CDR3 loop spans 16 amino acids. Losses at the gene ends were 8 bases for V and 3 bases for J; bases not matched to a gene: 12. CDR1 SNHLY and CDR2 FYNNEI come from the germline V gene. CDR3 DNA: TGTGCCAGCGAGCAAGCCCCAGGGGGCTATGGAAACACCATATATTTT. Its translation is CASEQAPGGYGNTIYF.

In this sample, this clonotype turned up a few times. The V call is TRBV6-6, the J call TRBJ1-2; no clear D. This CDR3 region has 14 residues. V was clipped by 0 bases and J by 8 bases, with 13 bases between them. Per germline, CDR1 MNHNY and CDR2 SVGAGI (reference sequence). CDR3 in DNA: TGTGCCAGCAGTTACTCGAGCCTCCGCCGGGGCTACACCTTC. This encodes CASSYSSLRRGYTF.

This clonotype has ten or more counts. The chain joins TRBV9 to TRBJ1-6; tentative D call: TRBD1 (6 bases). The germline V gene has CDR1 SGDLS and CDR2 YYNGEE. The length of the CDR3 is 15 residues. Trimming removed 0 bases at V and 6 bases at J, with 10 bases between. CDR3 region: CASSVEGDSNSPLHF. Here the CDR3 DNA reads TGTGCCAGCAGCGTAGAGGGGGATTCTAATTCACCCCTCCACTTT.

This clonotype came up many times. The chain employs TRBV6-6 and TRBJ2-7; D unclear. The CDR3 loop spans 16 amino acids. The germline V gene has CDR1 MNHNY and CDR2 SVGAGI (reference sequence). The V and J ends lost 0 bases and 0 bases respectively, with 12 bases between them. In DNA form, the CDR3 reads TGTGCCAGCAGTTACTCGAAGTCTTCTAGCTCCTACGAGCAGTACTTC. Amino acids: CASSYSKSSSSYEQYF.

This chain uses TRBV4-2 with TRBJ1-5; no reliable D call. The CDR3 is made up of 16 amino acids. Germline V gene lookup returns CDR1 LGHNA and CDR2 YNFKEQ. Trimming stripped 0 bases from V and 4 bases from J, with 13 bases between. CDR3 amino acids: CASSQELRQDNQPQHF. The CDR3, as DNA: TGTGCCAGCAGCCAAGAGTTACGGCAGGATAATCAGCCCCAGCATTTT.

This clonotype has just one count. The CDR3 carries no conserved terminal phenylalanine or tryptophan, so it likely arises from a read error. The V gene is TRBV18, the J gene TRBJ1-2; perhaps TRBD1 as D (5 bases). The CDR3 is 15 residues long. Trimming took off 2 bases at V and 3 bases at J, with 13 bases between the two ends. Germline V gene data show CDR1 as KGHSH and CDR2 as LQKENI. Here the CDR3 DNA reads TGTGCCAGCTCACCATGGGCAGGGATCGACTATGGCTACACCCTC. Translated, it gives CASSPWAGIDYGYTL.

This clonotype was recorded many times. The chain recombines TRBV19 with TRBJ1-2; D is uncertain. This CDR3 is 13 amino acids long. Deletions cut 3 bases from V and 3 bases from J, with 8 bases between. The V gene's germline CDR1 is LNHDA and CDR2 SQIVND (reference sequence). CDR3 protein: CASSIGQHYGYTF. The CDR3 DNA is TGTGCCAGTAGTATCGGTCAACACTATGGCTACACCTTC. Combining the CDR3 with reference TRBV19 and TRBJ1-2 gives the whole variable domain DGGITQSPKYLFRKEGQNVTLSCEQNLNHDAMYWYRQDPGQGLRLIYYSQIVNDFQKGDIAEGYSVSREKKESFPLTVTSAQKNPTAFYLCASSIGQHYGYTFGSGTRLTVV.

This clonotype came up a few times. The rearrangement joins TRBV4-3 to TRBJ2-3; TRBD1 is a possible D gene (6 bases). From germline, CDR1 is LGHNA and CDR2 YSLEER. Trimming took 0 bases from V and 2 from J, leaving 12 bases between them. This CDR3 is 16 amino acids long. This CDR3 is CASSQDLQGYTDTQYF. CDR3 coding DNA: TGCGCCAGCAGCCAAGATCTTCAGGGGTACACAGATACGCAGTATTTT.

There are a few counts of this clonotype. This chain links TRBV3-1 with TRBJ1-2; tentative D call: TRBD1 (5 bases). The CDR3 contains 13 residues. Trimming cost V 0 bases and J 13 bases, with 15 bases left between them. CDR1 LGHDT and CDR2 YNNKEL come from the germline V gene (reference sequence). CDR3 nucleotide sequence: TGTGCCAGCAGCCAAGATGTACAGGATATCTCCACCTTC. It codes for CASSQDVQDISTF.

The chain links TRBV10-2 to TRBJ2-2; TRBD2 might be the D (6 bases). This CDR3 comprises 13 residues. Germline-derived CDR1 and CDR2 are WSHSY and SAAADI. V lost 10 bases, J lost 4 bases, and 13 bases lay in between. CDR3 amino acids: CATPGLSTGELFF. The CDR3 DNA sequence: TGCGCCACCCCGGGACTCTCCACCGGGGAGCTGTTTTTT.

There are a few counts of this clonotype. V gene TRBV3-1 combines with J gene TRBJ2-3, with TRBD2 matching 11 bases. Germline V gene data show CDR1 as LGHDT and CDR2 as YNNKEL (reference sequence). V shed 1 base and J 4 bases; nucleotides not matched to a gene: 10. The CDR3 runs 18 residues. CDR3 amino acids: CASSQGSGGAASSDTQYF. The CDR3 coding sequence is TGTGCCAGCAGCCAAGGTAGCGGGGGGGCCGCTTCTTCAGATACGCAGTATTTT.

In its sample, this clonotype was seen many times. The DNA of the CDR3 is TGTGCCAGCCTGACAGGATTAAATACAGATACGCAGTATTTT. Its protein is CASLTGLNTDTQYF. The genes are TRBV6-2 or TRBV6-3 and TRBJ2-3, with D possibly being TRBD1 (6 bases). The V gene lost 8 bases and the J gene lost 3 bases, with 15 bases spanning the gap. Per the germline V gene, CDR1 is MNHEY and CDR2 is SVGEGT. The CDR3 sequence is 14 residues long.

The chain links TRBV3-1 to TRBJ2-7; a possible D gene is TRBD1 (6 bases). The CDR3 has 16 residues. Germline V gene lookup returns CDR1 LGHDT and CDR2 YNNKEL (reference sequence). V was shortened by 2 bases and J by 5 bases, with 19 bases between the two germline ends. CDR3 bases: TGTGCCAGCAGCCAACCAGGACAGAAGAAAGCACACGAGCAGTACTTC. Its protein is CASSQPGQKKAHEQYF.

This chain joins TRBV6-5 and TRBJ2-1, with 12 positions matching TRBD2. J lost 2 bases, V lost 5 bases, and 7 bases had no gene match. Germline V gene lookup returns CDR1 MNHEY and CDR2 SVGAGI. This CDR3 has 17 residues. The CDR3 nucleotides read TGTGCCAGCAGTAGCCCTAGCGGGGGGGGCCCCTACAATGAGCAGTTCTTC. It specifies CASSSPSGGGPYNEQFF.

This clonotype appeared a few times. V gene TRBV28 combines with J gene TRBJ1-1; possible D gene TRBD1, 6 bases. This CDR3 has 15 residues. From germline, CDR1 is MDHEN and CDR2 SYDVKM. V lost 4 bases, J lost 2 bases, and 14 bases lay in between. The CDR3 DNA sequence: TGTGCCAGCAGTTCCCCAGGGGCAGACAACACTGAAGCTTTCTTT. It codes for CASSSPGADNTEAFF. The complete variable domain, with remaining parts taken from reference TRBV28 and TRBJ1-1, reads DVKVTQSSRYLVKRTGEKVFLECVQDMDHENMFWYRQDPGLGLRLIYFSYDVKMKEKGDIPEGYSVSREKKERFSLILESASTNQTSMYLCASSSPGADNTEAFFGQGTRLTVV.

This clonotype was seen many times. At one boundary the junction diverges from the germline segment, which might be a read error. This sequence joins TRBV6-6 and TRBJ1-1; tentatively, D is TRBD1 (5 bases). Germline CDR1 is MNHNY and CDR2 is SVGAGI (reference sequence). The CDR3 runs 15 residues. CDR3 in DNA: TGTGCCAGCAGTTTCTGGGGCATCTCGAACGCTGAAGCTTTCTTT. Translation: CASSFWGISNAEAFF.

This clonotype was seen many times. The chain has TRBV2 and TRBJ2-3; D is unresolved. Germline V gives CDR1 SNHLY, CDR2 FYNNEI. This CDR3 region has 15 residues. Trimming took off 1 base at V and 8 bases at J, with 16 bases between the two ends. The CDR3 sequence: CASSEGISAWGTQYF. In DNA, the CDR3 is TGTGCCAGCAGTGAAGGTATAAGCGCTTGGGGTACGCAGTATTTT.

Many counts were recorded for this clonotype. V gene TRBV4-2 combines with J gene TRBJ1-2, with 8 bases identical to TRBD1. CDR1 is LGHNA and CDR2 is YNFKEQ in the germline V gene. Trimming cost V 0 bases and J 8 bases; bases outside gene matches: 8. This CDR3 comprises 15 residues. The CDR3 protein is CASSQEEGTGDGYTF. The CDR3, as DNA: TGTGCCAGCAGCCAAGAGGAAGGGACAGGAGACGGCTACACCTTC.

This clonotype appeared a few times. This chain connects TRBV6-2 or TRBV6-3 to TRBJ1-5; TRBD1 matches 11 bases. The CDR3 is 18 residues long. Per germline, CDR1 MNHEY and CDR2 SVGEGT. The V gene end was trimmed by 2 bases and the J gene end by 5 bases; junction bases not matched to a gene: 11. CDR3 sequence (DNA): TGTGCCAGCAGTTACCCCTTCAATCCGGGACAGGGGGATCAGCCCCAGCATTTT. Protein product: CASSYPFNPGQGDQPQHF.

This clonotype was observed many times. The chain links TRBV11-2 to TRBJ2-7; TRBD1 matches at 7 bases. There are 15 residues in the CDR3. Germline assignment: CDR1 SGHAT and CDR2 FQNNGV. J lost 1 base, V lost 3 bases, and 6 bases had no gene match. This CDR3 reads CASSLTGQKSYEQYF. The CDR3 DNA reads TGTGCCAGCAGCTTGACGGGACAGAAATCCTACGAGCAGTACTTC.

In its sample, this clonotype was seen many times. This rearrangement joins TRBV29-1 to TRBJ2-6, with 9 nucleotides matching TRBD1. The germline V gene has CDR1 SQVTM and CDR2 ANQGSEA. The V gene end was trimmed by 6 bases and the J gene end by 1 base; junction bases not matched to a gene: 7. This CDR3 has 16 residues. The CDR3 sequence: CSVPGTGSSGANVLTF. The CDR3 bases are TGCAGCGTGCCCGGGACAGGGAGTTCTGGGGCCAACGTCCTGACTTTC. Variable domain in full (rest from reference TRBV29-1 and TRBJ2-6): SAVISQKPSRDICQRGTSLTIQCQVDSQVTMMFWYRQQPGQSLTLIATANQGSEATYESGFVIDKFPISRPNLTFSTLTVSNMSPEDSSIYLCSVPGTGSSGANVLTFGAGSRLTVL.

The rearrangement uses TRBV7-2 and TRBJ2-5; no reliable D call. The CDR3 contains 16 residues. Germline V gene data show CDR1 as SGHTA and CDR2 as FQGNSA. V was clipped by 7 bases and J by 4 bases, with 22 bases between them. In nucleotides, the CDR3 is TGTGCCAGCACCTCTTCTAGATTTAGGACCTTAGAGACCCAGTACTTC. It translates to CASTSSRFRTLETQYF.

There are a few counts of this clonotype. The chain links TRBV12-3 or TRBV12-4 to TRBJ2-2; TRBD1 matches 7 bases. This CDR3 region has 14 residues. V trimming: 7 bases; J trimming: 3 bases; junction bases outside the gene matches: 5. The CDR3 region has the DNA TGTGCCAGCAAAAGGGGGCCCGACACCGGGGAGCTGTTTTTT. It encodes CASKRGPDTGELFF.